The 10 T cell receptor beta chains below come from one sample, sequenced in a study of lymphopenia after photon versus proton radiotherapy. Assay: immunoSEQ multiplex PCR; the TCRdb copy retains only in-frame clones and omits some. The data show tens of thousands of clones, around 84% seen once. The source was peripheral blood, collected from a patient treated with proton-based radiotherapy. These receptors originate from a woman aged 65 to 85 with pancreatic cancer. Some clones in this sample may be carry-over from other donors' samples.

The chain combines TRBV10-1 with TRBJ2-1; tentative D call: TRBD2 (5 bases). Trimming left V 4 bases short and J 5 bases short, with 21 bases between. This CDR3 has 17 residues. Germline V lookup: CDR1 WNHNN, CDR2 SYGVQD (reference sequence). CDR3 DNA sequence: TGCGCCAGCAGTGGGACCTCAGGCGGGTTCACCAACAATGAGCAGTTCTTC. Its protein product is CASSGTSGGFTNNEQFF.

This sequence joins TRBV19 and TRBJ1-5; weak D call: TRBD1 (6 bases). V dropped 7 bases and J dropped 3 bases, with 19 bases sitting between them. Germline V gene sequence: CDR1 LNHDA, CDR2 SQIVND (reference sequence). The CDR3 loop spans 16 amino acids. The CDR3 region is CASTETGQGYNQPQHF. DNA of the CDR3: TGTGCCAGTACCGAAACGGGACAAGGATACAATCAGCCCCAGCATTTT.

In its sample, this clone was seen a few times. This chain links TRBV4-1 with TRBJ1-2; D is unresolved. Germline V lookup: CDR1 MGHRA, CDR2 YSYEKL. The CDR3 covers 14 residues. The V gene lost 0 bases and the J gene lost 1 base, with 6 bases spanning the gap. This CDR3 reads CASSQDTRNYGYTF. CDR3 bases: TGCGCCAGCAGCCAAGATACCCGTAACTATGGCTACACCTTC.

CDR3 protein: CASSSGTGLSYEQYF. The CDR3 DNA reads TGTGCCAGCAGCTCCGGGACAGGTCTCTCCTACGAGCAGTACTTC. This chain links TRBV5-5 with TRBJ2-7; 8 bases fit TRBD1. The CDR3 totals 15 residues. V dropped 3 bases and J dropped 0; count of bases not matched to a gene: 5. Per the germline V gene, CDR1 is SGHKS and CDR2 is YYEKEE (reference sequence). Variable domain in full (rest from reference TRBV5-5 and TRBJ2-7): DAGVTQSPTHLIKTRGQQVTLRCSPISGHKSVSWYQQVLGQGPQFIFQYYEKEERGRGNFPDRFSARQFPNYSSELNVNALLLGDSALYLCASSSGTGLSYEQYFGPGTRLTVT.

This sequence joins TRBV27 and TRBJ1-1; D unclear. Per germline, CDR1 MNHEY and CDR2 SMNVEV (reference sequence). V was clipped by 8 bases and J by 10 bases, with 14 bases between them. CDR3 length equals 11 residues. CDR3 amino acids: CASLTPGGAFF. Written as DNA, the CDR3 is TGTGCCAGCTTGACCCCCGGCGGAGCTTTCTTT.

The CDR3 sequence: CAWIRGATEAFF. CDR3 sequence (DNA): TGTGCCTGGATAAGGGGGGCGACTGAAGCTTTCTTT. This sequence joins TRBV30 and TRBJ1-1; a weak D match, TRBD1 (6 bases). Germline CDR1 is GTSNPN and CDR2 is SVGIG (reference sequence). The CDR3 contains 12 residues. The ends were cut back, 4 bases at V and 5 bases at J, with 11 bases in the middle.

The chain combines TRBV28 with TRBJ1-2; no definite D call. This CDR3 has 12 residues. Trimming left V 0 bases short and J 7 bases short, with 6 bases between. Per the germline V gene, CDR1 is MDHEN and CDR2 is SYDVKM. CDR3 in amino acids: CASSLWGGGYTF. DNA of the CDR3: TGTGCCAGCAGTTTATGGGGTGGTGGCTACACCTTC.

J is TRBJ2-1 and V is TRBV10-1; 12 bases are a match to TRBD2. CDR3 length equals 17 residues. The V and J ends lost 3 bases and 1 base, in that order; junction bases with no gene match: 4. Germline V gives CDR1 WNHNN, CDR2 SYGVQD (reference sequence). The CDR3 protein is CASSDSTSGRSYNEQFF. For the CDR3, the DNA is TGCGCCAGCAGTGATTCGACTAGCGGGAGATCCTACAATGAGCAGTTCTTC.

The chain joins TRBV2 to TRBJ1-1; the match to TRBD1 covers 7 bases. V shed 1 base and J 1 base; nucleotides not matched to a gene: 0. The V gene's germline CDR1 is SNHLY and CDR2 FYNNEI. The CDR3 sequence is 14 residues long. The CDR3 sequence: CASSEGTGNTEAFF. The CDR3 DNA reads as TGTGCCAGCAGTGAAGGGACAGGGAACACTGAAGCTTTCTTT.

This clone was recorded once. The CDR3 here is CASSYSGRANEQFF. The CDR3 DNA is TGTGCCAGCAGCTATAGCGGGAGGGCCAATGAGCAGTTCTTC. The genes are TRBV7-2 and TRBJ2-1, with 11 bases identical to TRBD2. The junction had 2 bases not matched to a gene; V was cut back by 4 bases and J by 6 bases. Per the germline V gene, CDR1 is SGHTA and CDR2 is FQGNSA. The CDR3 runs 14 residues.